These 16 T cell receptor beta chains came from one sample sequenced in a study of T cell responses to AZD1222 COVID-19 vaccine. Using immunoSEQ multiplex PCR, the repertoire was profiled, and TCRdb retains in-frame clones only, with some absent. The repertoire holds about 100,000 clones, with roughly 90% as singletons. The specimen comprised peripheral blood, sampled on day 0 of AZD1222 vaccination. These receptors were collected from an adult in good health.

This chain links TRBV15 with TRBJ1-5; 9 bases line up with TRBD1. Trimming cost V 5 bases and J 1 base; bases outside gene matches: 6. CDR3 length: 16 amino acids. CDR1 is LNHNV, CDR2 YYDKDF, per germline (reference sequence). This CDR3 reads CATSARTGDSNQPQHF. CDR3 coding DNA: TGTGCCACCAGCGCCCGGACAGGGGACAGCAATCAGCCCCAGCATTTT.

This chain links TRBV11-3 with TRBJ2-5, with D possibly matching TRBD2 (5 bases). V was shortened by 5 bases and J by 3 bases, with 16 bases between the two germline ends. Germline CDR1 is SGHNT and CDR2 is YENEEA. This CDR3 region has 15 residues. The CDR3 is CASSGSGPGKETQYF. In DNA form, the CDR3 reads TGTGCCAGCAGCGGGTCGGGCCCCGGGAAAGAGACCCAGTACTTC.

The chain carries TRBV5-8 and TRBJ2-2, with D maybe TRBD1 (5 bases). The V end lost 0 bases, the J end lost 2 bases, and 8 bases lay between the germline ends. CDR1 and CDR2 from the germline V gene are SGHTS and YDEGEE. The CDR3 sequence is 15 residues long. The CDR3 DNA is TGTGCCAGCAGCTTGGGGACATCTAACACCGGGGAGCTGTTTTTT. Protein sequence: CASSLGTSNTGELFF.

This chain uses TRBV5-6 with TRBJ2-3; D is possibly TRBD1 (6 bases). The CDR3 runs to 15 residues. V lost 3 bases, J lost 5 bases, and 16 bases lay in between. Germline V gives CDR1 SGHDT, CDR2 YYEEEE. The CDR3 DNA sequence: TGTGCCAGCAGCTGGCGTGGGACACGGTTAGATACGCAGTATTTT. This gives the protein CASSWRGTRLDTQYF.

This clone was seen a few times. The chain couples TRBV9 to TRBJ1-5; D remains unclear. The V gene's germline CDR1 is SGDLS and CDR2 YYNGEE. The CDR3 sequence is 15 residues long. V lost 4 bases and J 2 bases, leaving 13 bases between the germline ends. This CDR3 reads CASSTHATGNQPQHF. The DNA of the CDR3 is TGTGCCAGCAGCACGCACGCCACAGGCAATCAGCCCCAGCATTTT. The whole variable domain, filled in from reference TRBV9 and TRBJ1-5, reads DSGVTQTPKHLITATGQRVTLRCSPRSGDLSVYWYQQSLDQGLQFLIQYYNGEERAKGNILERFSAQQFPDLHSELNLSSLELGDSALYFCASSTHATGNQPQHFGDGTRLSIL.

The chain combines TRBV4-2 with TRBJ2-2, with 11 bases identical to TRBD2. Germline V gene data show CDR1 as LGHNA and CDR2 as YNFKEQ. CDR3 size: 17 residues. With V trimmed by 0 bases and J by 5 bases, 5 bases remained unmatched. The CDR3 DNA is TGTGCCAGCAGCCAAGAAGCAACTAGCGGGAGTACCGGGGAGCTGTTTTTT. It encodes CASSQEATSGSTGELFF.

The chain uses TRBV18 and TRBJ1-2; D remains ambiguous. Germline V gives CDR1 KGHSH, CDR2 LQKENI. The CDR3 runs to 18 residues. With 2 bases removed from V and 1 base from J, the gap between germline ends came to 20 bases. CDR3 sequence (DNA): TGTGCCAGCTCACCAGGGTATTTCACGGCCAGAAATAACTATGGCTACACCTTC. Protein sequence: CASSPGYFTARNNYGYTF.

CDR3 nucleotide sequence: TGTGCCAGCAGCTTAGCGTCAGGGAACTATGGCTACACCTTC. It specifies CASSLASGNYGYTF. V gene TRBV7-2 combines with J gene TRBJ1-2; TRBD1 might be the D (5 bases). The CDR3 sequence is 14 residues long. The V gene's germline CDR1 is SGHTA and CDR2 FQGNSA. V lost 0 bases and J 2 bases, leaving 7 bases between the germline ends.

This chain uses TRBV15 with TRBJ1-2; perhaps TRBD1 as D (6 bases). Trimming cost V 3 bases and J 0 bases, with 17 bases left between them. CDR1 is LNHNV and CDR2 is YYDKDF in the germline V gene (reference sequence). The CDR3 covers 17 residues. Here the CDR3 DNA reads TGTGCCACCAGCAGGGACCCCCCAGGGGAAGCTAACTATGGCTACACCTTC. This codes for CATSRDPPGEANYGYTF.

The chain is built from TRBV19 and TRBJ1-1, with D unresolved. Germline lookup yields CDR1 LNHDA and CDR2 SQIVND (reference sequence). This CDR3 is 14 amino acids long. V lost 1 base and J lost 6, with 12 bases in between. The CDR3 here is CASSIAGVGAEAFF. CDR3 nucleotide sequence: TGTGCCAGTAGTATAGCAGGAGTGGGAGCTGAAGCTTTCTTT.

The DNA of the CDR3 is TGTGCCAGCAGCGGGACAGGGTCCGTCACCGGGGAGCTGTTTTTT. It specifies CASSGTGSVTGELFF. The rearrangement links TRBV7-2 to TRBJ2-2; 9 nucleotides match TRBD1. Germline CDR1 SGHTA, CDR2 FQGNSA. The CDR3 has 15 amino acids. V dropped 5 bases and J dropped 4; count of bases not matched to a gene: 5.

The chain employs TRBV12-3 or TRBV12-4 and TRBJ2-7, with TRBD1 identical over 7 bases. With 6 bases clipped from V and 4 bases from J, the junction kept 6 bases outside the gene matches. This CDR3 contains 13 residues. CDR3 DNA sequence: TGTGCCAGCAGCAGGGACAGTCTATACGAGCAGTACTTC. It is translated as CASSRDSLYEQYF.

V usage is TRBV27 and J usage is TRBJ2-3; TRBD1 aligns across 7 bases. Trimming at V came to 6 bases and at J to 2 bases, leaving 8 bases not matched to a gene. From germline, CDR1 is MNHEY and CDR2 SMNVEV (reference sequence). The CDR3 is 15 residues long. CDR3 region: CASRGGKTPTDTQYF. The CDR3 bases are TGTGCCAGCAGAGGGGGCAAAACCCCCACAGATACGCAGTATTTT.

The chain has TRBV19 and TRBJ2-7; TRBD2 matches at 8 bases. The CDR3 spans 14 residues. Per germline, CDR1 LNHDA and CDR2 SQIVND (reference sequence). Trimming cost V 9 bases and J 6 bases; bases outside gene matches: 13. The CDR3 protein is CASSPGGALGEQYF. DNA for the CDR3: TGTGCCAGCTCTCCCGGGGGGGCTCTAGGCGAGCAGTACTTC.

V and J are TRBV12-5 and TRBJ1-1, with D maybe TRBD1 (6 bases). The CDR3 consists of 13 residues. Per the germline V gene, CDR1 is LGHNT and CDR2 is FRNRAP. Trimming shortened V by 6 bases and J by 4 bases, and 12 bases separated the two germline ends. The CDR3 protein is CASGERGATEAFF. The CDR3, as DNA: TGTGCTAGTGGAGAACGGGGGGCCACTGAAGCTTTCTTT. Combining the CDR3 with reference TRBV12-5 and TRBJ1-1 gives the whole variable domain DARVTQTPRHKVTEMGQEVTMRCQPILGHNTVFWYRQTMMQGLELLAYFRNRAPLDDSGMPKDRFSAEMPDATLATLKIQPSEPRDSAVYFCASGERGATEAFFGQGTRLTVV.

This chain joins TRBV30 and TRBJ2-7; D remains unclear. This CDR3 spans 11 amino acids. V gave up 3 bases and J gave up 12 bases, with 15 bases separating them. The germline CDR1 and CDR2 sequences are GTSNPN and SVGIG (reference sequence). The CDR3 DNA reads TGTGCCTGGAGCTCCGGGCCTCCGCGGTACTTC. Amino acid sequence: CAWSSGPPRYF.